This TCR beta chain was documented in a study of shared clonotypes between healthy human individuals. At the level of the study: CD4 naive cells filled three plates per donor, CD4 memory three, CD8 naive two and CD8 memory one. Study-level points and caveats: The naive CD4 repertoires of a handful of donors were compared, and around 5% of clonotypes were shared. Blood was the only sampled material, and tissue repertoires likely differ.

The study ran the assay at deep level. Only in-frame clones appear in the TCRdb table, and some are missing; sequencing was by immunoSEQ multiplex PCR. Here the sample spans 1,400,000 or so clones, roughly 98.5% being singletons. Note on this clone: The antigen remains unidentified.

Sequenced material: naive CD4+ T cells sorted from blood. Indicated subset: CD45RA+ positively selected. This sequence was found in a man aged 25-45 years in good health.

CDR3: CASSLGREYEQYF. The CDR3 DNA is TGTGCCAGCAGCTTAGGTCGGGAATACGAGCAGTACTTC. The chain couples TRBV11-2 to TRBJ2-7, with D tentatively TRBD2 (5 bases). With 1 base removed from V and 4 bases from J, the gap between germline ends came to 8 bases. Germline V gives CDR1 SGHAT, CDR2 FQNNGV. CDR3 length equals 13 residues.